The 6 T cell receptor beta chains below were found in one sample sequenced in a study of identical twins. A single record per CDR3 protein comes from TCRdb applying MiXCR to the 5' RACE reads. This table has hundreds of thousands of distinct CDR3 sequences, over 20% appearing once. These data also formed part of another study, on T cells expressing NK-cell markers.

The sample comprised PBMCs. These receptors came from a woman between 18 and 29 years old in good health.

The chain has TRBV5-5 and TRBJ2-5; D is perhaps TRBD1 (5 bases). Germline V gene sequence: CDR1 SGHKS, CDR2 YYEKEE (reference sequence). Trimming shortened V by 3 bases and J by 1 base, and 10 bases separated the two germline ends. This CDR3 is built from 14 residues. This CDR3 reads CASSSRQTQETQYF. In DNA, the CDR3 is TGTGCCAGCAGCTCCCGACAGACCCAAGAGACCCAGTACTTC.

J is TRBJ2-7 and V is TRBV28, with D unresolved. V was shortened by 10 bases and J by 4 bases, with 14 bases between the two germline ends. This CDR3 spans 12 amino acids. The germline V gene encodes CDR1 MDHEN and CDR2 SYDVKM. CDR3 sequence: CAIQRASYEQYF. CDR3 nucleotide sequence: TGTGCCATCCAACGAGCCTCATACGAGCAGTACTTC.

The CDR3 sequence is CSARDSKINTEAFF. The CDR3 DNA reads TGCAGTGCTAGAGACAGCAAGATCAACACTGAAGCTTTCTTT. The V call is TRBV20-1, the J call TRBJ1-1; D remains ambiguous. Germline values: CDR1 DFQATT, CDR2 SNEGSKA (reference sequence). The CDR3 length is 14 residues. V was pared by 0 bases and J by 2 bases, with 10 bases between.

The genes are TRBV20-1 and TRBJ2-1; D gene unclear. The length of the CDR3 is 15 residues. V lost 3 bases and J 0 bases, leaving 12 bases between the germline ends. The germline V gene encodes CDR1 DFQATT and CDR2 SNEGSKA (reference sequence). Here the CDR3 DNA reads TGCAGTGCTAGCAGACACGCGAGCTCCTACAATGAGCAGTTCTTC. Amino acids: CSASRHASSYNEQFF.

This clonotype was counted between two and nine times. The V gene is TRBV7-2, the J gene TRBJ2-7, with unresolved D. The CDR3 contains 13 residues. Looked up from germline, CDR1 is SGHTA and CDR2 is FQGNSA. V was pared by 3 bases and J by 2 bases, with 8 bases between. The CDR3 protein is CASSLASPYEQYF. The DNA for the CDR3 is TGTGCCAGCAGCTTGGCCTCACCCTACGAGCAGTACTTC.

This clonotype was counted a few times. The rearrangement links TRBV9 to TRBJ2-1, with 8 positions matching TRBD2. Germline V gives CDR1 SGDLS, CDR2 YYNGEE. The V segment lost 2 bases and the J segment 7 bases; nucleotides outside the gene matches: 11. The CDR3 sequence is 16 residues long. CDR3 bases: TGTGCCAGCAGCGTGGGGCCTGGACTAGCCCCTAATGAGCAGTTCTTC. It codes for CASSVGPGLAPNEQFF.